These 22 T cell receptor beta chains came from one sample sequenced in a study of blood T cell repertoires in COVID-19 (dated by TCRdb to about 2020). The library relied on the immunoSEQ multiplex PCR assay. The table was pulled from immuneACCESS by TCRdb, which kept in-frame rearrangements only. Such tables lose some clones; where checked, under half of the loss comes from unresolved V genes, and the rest has no known cause. The sample table records 110,000 to 150,000 clones; roughly three quarters of these occur just once. Over 5% of the sample rests with the top ten. The specimen was PBMCs or T cells enriched from blood (not recorded which). These receptors all come from a woman aged 45-59 years who had recovered from COVID-19.

This clone occurred many times. The chain has TRBV10-2 and TRBJ2-7, with D maybe TRBD2 (5 bases). CDR1 WSHSY and CDR2 SAAADI come from the germline V gene. This CDR3 region has 14 residues. Trimming shortened V by 6 bases and J by 7 bases, and 19 bases separated the two germline ends. CDR3 coding DNA: TGCGCCAGCAGATACGGACTGGGTTCGGGTGAGCAGTACTTC. It codes for CASRYGLGSGEQYF.

The chain combines TRBV4-1 with TRBJ1-5, with D possibly TRBD1 on 6 matching bases. Trimming pared 1 base from V and 4 bases from J, leaving 20 bases between. Germline V lookup: CDR1 MGHRA, CDR2 YSYEKL. The CDR3 runs to 18 residues. The CDR3 loop is CASSQGWGAGRGNQPQHF. The CDR3 DNA reads as TGCGCCAGCAGCCAAGGATGGGGGGCGGGGAGGGGGAATCAGCCCCAGCATTTT.

The genes are TRBV29-1 and TRBJ2-7, with TRBD1 matching 9 bases. This CDR3 region has 13 residues. The junction had 6 bases not matched to a gene; V was cut back by 5 bases and J by 4 bases. CDR1 is SQVTM and CDR2 is ANQGSEA in the germline V gene. CDR3 sequence (DNA): TGCAGCGTTATGACAGGGGGAATATACGAGCAGTACTTC. Protein: CSVMTGGIYEQYF.

The chain has TRBV5-1 and TRBJ1-2; 10 bases are shared with TRBD1. This CDR3 spans 17 amino acids. The V segment lost 4 bases and the J segment 0 bases; nucleotides outside the gene matches: 9. Germline loops: CDR1 SGHRS, CDR2 YFSETQ. CDR3 in amino acids: CASSPEGTGETNYGYTF. CDR3 sequence (DNA): TGCGCCAGCAGCCCCGAAGGGACAGGGGAGACTAACTATGGCTACACCTTC.

V usage is TRBV5-4 and J usage is TRBJ1-2; 10 bases match TRBD1. The CDR3 is 15 residues long. V shed 5 bases, J shed 3 bases, and the junction held 7 bases outside the gene matches. Germline V gene sequence: CDR1 SGHNT, CDR2 YYREEE (reference sequence). CDR3 loop: CASRHGGQGDYGYTF. The CDR3 nucleotides read TGTGCCAGCAGACATGGAGGACAGGGGGACTATGGCTACACCTTC.

The rearrangement links TRBV2 to TRBJ2-2; 10 positions match TRBD2. Unmatched junction bases numbered 11, after V lost 7 bases and J lost 6 bases. Germline V CDR1 and CDR2: SNHLY, FYNNEI. The length of the CDR3 is 16 residues. This chain's CDR3 is CASTRSGGAWSGELFF. The CDR3 DNA reads as TGTGCCAGCACCAGAAGCGGGGGGGCTTGGTCCGGGGAGCTGTTTTTT.

The chain uses TRBV28 and TRBJ1-3; D is unresolved. Germline CDR1 is MDHEN and CDR2 is SYDVKM. CDR3 length equals 12 residues. The CDR3 DNA reads as TGTGCGACTAGTCCTGGAGCGTACACCATATATTTT. As protein: CATSPGAYTIYF.

The rearrangement uses TRBV7-3 and TRBJ1-6, with D possibly being TRBD1 (5 bases). Trimming left V 3 bases short and J 9 bases short, with 9 bases between. The germline gives CDR1 SGHTA, CDR2 FQGTGA. The CDR3 loop spans 13 amino acids. In nucleotides, the CDR3 is TGTGCCAGCAGCTTGTACAGGAGTTCACCCCTCCACTTT. Translating it yields CASSLYRSSPLHF.

J is TRBJ2-3 and V is TRBV9; a weak D match, TRBD2 (7 bases). CDR1 is SGDLS, CDR2 YYNGEE, per germline. Trimming removed 6 bases from V and 2 bases from J, with 16 bases in between. The CDR3 extends over 15 amino acids. For the CDR3, the DNA is TGTGCCAGCACCACAAGGGGGGGTATCACAGATACGCAGTATTTT. This sequence encodes CASTTRGGITDTQYF.

This clone was counted at least ten times. The genes are TRBV9 and TRBJ2-1; D is unclear. The germline V gene has CDR1 SGDLS and CDR2 YYNGEE. The CDR3 contains 15 residues. With 0 bases removed from V and 1 base from J, the gap between germline ends came to 8 bases. The CDR3 region has the DNA TGTGCCAGCAGCGTAGATCTCTTTTCCTACAATGAGCAGTTCTTC. This translates into CASSVDLFSYNEQFF.

The V and J genes are TRBV19 and TRBJ2-5; D possibly corresponds to TRBD2 (5 bases). V gave up 6 bases and J gave up 0 bases, with 11 bases separating them. The CDR3 runs to 14 residues. The germline gives CDR1 LNHDA, CDR2 SQIVND (reference sequence). The CDR3 DNA is TGTGCCAGTAGCCTCACCGGGGACCAAGAGACCCAGTACTTC. This codes for CASSLTGDQETQYF.

The rearrangement links TRBV14 to TRBJ2-1; the match to TRBD2 covers 8 bases. The germline V gene has CDR1 SGHDN and CDR2 FVKESK. After removal of 4 bases from V and 3 bases from J, the junction contained 11 bases not matched to a gene. The length of the CDR3 is 17 residues. This CDR3 is CASSPTPSGGVYNEQFF. The DNA for the CDR3 is TGTGCCAGCAGCCCTACCCCAAGCGGGGGTGTCTACAATGAGCAGTTCTTC.

V is TRBV6-5 and J is TRBJ2-7; the D is unclear. The CDR3 contains 16 residues. Germline CDR1 and CDR2: MNHEY and SVGAGI. V was cut by 0 bases and J by 0 bases, with 12 bases left in between. CDR3 DNA sequence: TGTGCCAGCAGTTACTCTGACTCCGCCAACTCCTACGAGCAGTACTTC. The encoded protein is CASSYSDSANSYEQYF.

The chain has TRBV7-2 and TRBJ1-2, with TRBD1 identical over 10 bases. V shed 4 bases and J 7 bases; nucleotides not matched to a gene: 6. CDR1 is SGHTA and CDR2 is FQGNSA in the germline V gene. The CDR3 loop spans 14 amino acids. Here the CDR3 DNA reads TGTGCCAGCAGCTCCGGACAGGGGGAATTTGGCTACACCTTC. This codes for CASSSGQGEFGYTF.

The chain combines TRBV7-9 with TRBJ1-1; D is uncertain. The CDR3 is 15 residues long. The V end lost 6 bases, the J end lost 0 bases, and 14 bases lay between the germline ends. The V gene's germline CDR1 is SEHNR and CDR2 FQNEAQ (reference sequence). CDR3 sequence: CASRFLGDMNTEAFF. The DNA for the CDR3 is TGTGCCAGCAGATTTCTAGGCGATATGAACACTGAAGCTTTCTTT.

The chain uses TRBV5-1 and TRBJ1-6; D is ambiguous. The CDR3 is made up of 15 amino acids. V lost 0 bases, J lost 7 bases, and 11 bases lay in between. The germline V gene encodes CDR1 SGHRS and CDR2 YFSETQ. Written as DNA, the CDR3 is TGCGCCAGCAGCTTGGGTGGGAGTCCGAATTCACCCCTCCACTTT. Amino acids: CASSLGGSPNSPLHF.

V gene TRBV20-1 combines with J gene TRBJ1-1, with D perhaps TRBD1 (6 bases). Per the germline V gene, CDR1 is DFQATT and CDR2 is SNEGSKA (reference sequence). Trimming removed 3 bases at V and 5 bases at J, with 16 bases between. The CDR3 has 14 amino acids. The CDR3 bases are TGCAGTGCTAGTCCCCAGGTAGGGGGTACTGAAGCTTTCTTT. Amino acid sequence: CSASPQVGGTEAFF.

J is TRBJ1-6 and V is TRBV4-1; a weak D match, TRBD1 (6 bases). Trimming took off 4 bases at V and 0 bases at J, with 10 bases between the two ends. The germline gives CDR1 MGHRA, CDR2 YSYEKL. The CDR3 extends over 16 amino acids. The CDR3 region has the DNA TGCGCCAGCAGCCGGACAGAGAGCTCCTATAATTCACCCCTCCACTTT. Translated, it gives CASSRTESSYNSPLHF.

There are many counts of this clone. The J gene is TRBJ1-1, the V gene TRBV7-9; 9 bases align to TRBD1. Trimming took 11 bases from V and 1 from J; bases not matched to a gene: 2. Germline CDR1 is SEHNR and CDR2 is FQNEAQ (reference sequence). This CDR3 has 12 residues. The CDR3 here is CAGTGRNTEAFF. The CDR3 DNA is TGTGCCGGGACAGGGAGGAACACTGAAGCTTTCTTT.

This chain joins TRBV7-9 and TRBJ2-7; 8 positions agree with TRBD1. The germline V gene encodes CDR1 SEHNR and CDR2 FQNEAQ (reference sequence). This CDR3 contains 13 residues. After removal of 8 bases from V and 2 bases from J, the junction contained 5 bases not matched to a gene. The CDR3 spells CASRTGTTYEQYF. CDR3 in DNA: TGTGCCAGCCGGACAGGGACCACCTACGAGCAGTACTTC.

The chain couples TRBV19 to TRBJ1-4; D is uncertain. V lost 3 bases, J lost 4 bases, and 18 bases lay in between. This CDR3 region has 17 residues. Looked up from germline, CDR1 is LNHDA and CDR2 is SQIVND (reference sequence). In nucleotides, the CDR3 is TGTGCCAGTAGTATGGTTGAAAGAGCCCTCCTTAATGAAAAACTGTTTTTT. Translated: CASSMVERALLNEKLFF. Based on the CDR3 plus reference TRBV19 and TRBJ1-4, the full variable domain is DGGITQSPKYLFRKEGQNVTLSCEQNLNHDAMYWYRQDPGQGLRLIYYSQIVNDFQKGDIAEGYSVSREKKESFPLTVTSAQKNPTAFYLCASSMVERALLNEKLFFGSGTQLSVL.

V is TRBV5-4 and J is TRBJ1-1; 9 nucleotides align to TRBD1. The junction had 9 bases not matched to a gene; V was cut back by 4 bases and J by 5 bases. This CDR3 comprises 15 residues. Germline V gene sequence: CDR1 SGHNT, CDR2 YYREEE (reference sequence). CDR3: CASSAPHRGRTEAFF. CDR3 DNA sequence: TGTGCCAGCAGCGCCCCTCACAGGGGGCGTACTGAAGCTTTCTTT.